This T cell receptor beta chain emerged from a study of CD8+ T cells in alopecia areata. Study as a whole: Once tofacitinib had been taken for 6 to 18 months, 6 months off drug followed. The study, taken as a whole, reports: A large proportion of expanded lesional clones were detected persisting in scalp and blood during tofacitinib.

A note on this clone: As yet, its antigen is unknown. The junction and the germline gene differ at one end; a read error may be behind it.

Reverse transcription of extracted RNA yielded cDNA, which provided the sequencing template. Some clones are missing from TCRdb's copy, which holds only in-frame ones; the method was immunoSEQ multiplex PCR. The table has approximately 210,000 clones, around 66% seen once. This CDR3 spans 17 amino acids. The treatment was: oral pan-JAK inhibitor, 5-10 mg twice daily. Specimens obtained from alopecia areata patients comprised lesional scalp punch biopsies and peripheral blood. The genes are TRBV23-1 and TRBJ1-1; D remains ambiguous. TRBV23-1 carries the ORF label, with uncertain function. The starting material was CD4+ T cells sorted from blood, obtained at week 4, from a patient treated with tofacitinib. The TCR comes from a human donor with alopecia areata. The CDR3 protein is CASSQSPLGPLNPEAFF. In DNA form, the CDR3 reads TGCGCCAGCAGTCAATCACCCCTCGGGCCTCTGAACCCTGAAGCTTTCTTT.